The sequence of this T cell receptor (beta chain) was determined in a study of blood T cell repertoires in COVID-19. Whole-study context: Samples came from the United States, Italy and Spain, spanning acute and convalescent COVID-19. The cDNA or gDNA used as material had been derived from T cells, B-cell-depleted T cells, or PBMCs.

The germline V gene encodes CDR1 SGHAT and CDR2 FQNNGV. V lost 5 bases to trimming and J lost 3 bases; unmatched junction nucleotides: 5. The CDR3 is made up of 14 amino acids. Per the original data handling: Researchers report that nucleated cell counts were estimated from reference gene primer amplification. Sequenced by immunoSEQ multiplex PCR; TCRdb stores in-frame clones only, minus some. V and J calls and clone size follow that table, whereas D and trimming were derived from the DNA. Found here are about 500,000 clones, less than 90% of them singletons; the top ten hold roughly 7.3%. This sequence joins TRBV11-2 and TRBJ1-2, with 8 nucleotides matching TRBD1. The receptor was derived from a woman aged 45-65 years with COVID-19, enrolled during active disease. Material for sequencing was peripheral blood. The CDR3 sequence is CASSQGTGHYGYTF. The DNA for the CDR3 is TGTGCCAGCAGCCAGGGGACAGGACACTATGGCTACACCTTC.